The 22 T cell receptor beta chains below all came from one sample that was sequenced in a study of Graves' ophthalmopathy and Graves' hyperthyroidism. Amplified material comprised TCR beta CDR3 regions derived from RNA transcripts. First-round RT-PCR relied on HTBI primers, and a second-round multiplex PCR came next. TCRdb reprocessed the multiplex PCR reads with MiXCR, giving one entry per CDR3 protein. The table has approximately 1.2 million distinct CDR3 sequences, around a third seen once. Material for sequencing was peripheral blood or thyroid tissue (not recorded which). The receptor source for this set is an adult man with Graves' hyperthyroidism.

As regards this clonotype: One end of the junction does not line up with germline, which may come from a read error. The chain joins TRBV5-1 to TRBJ1-1, with D possibly TRBD1 on 5 matching bases. This CDR3 has 14 amino acids. Looked up from germline, CDR1 is SGHRS and CDR2 is YFSETQ. CDR3 bases: TGCGCCAGCGGCTTGGGACCATCTAACACTGAAGCTTTCTTT. Protein: CASGLGPSNTEAFF.

A remark on this clonotype: A much larger clone lies one base from this, so it may be a read error. The chain is built from TRBV7-9 and TRBJ2-7; D is perhaps TRBD1 (6 bases). CDR1 SEHNR and CDR2 FQNEAQ come from the germline V gene (reference sequence). CDR3 size: 14 residues. CDR3 residues: CAGSRRDTSYEQYF. CDR3 sequence (DNA): TGTGCCGGCAGCCGTCGGGACACTTCCTACGAGCAGTACTTC.

This clonotype was seen repeatedly, ten times or more. The chain recombines TRBV10-3 with TRBJ1-2; D perhaps matches TRBD1 (6 bases). CDR1 and CDR2 (germline): ENHRY, SYGVKD. The CDR3 loop spans 16 amino acids. Trimming removed 7 bases from V and 1 base from J, with 19 bases in between. CDR3 nucleotides: TGTGCCATCACCTCCGTACAGGGATTCCTTAACTATGGCTACACCTTC. It specifies CAITSVQGFLNYGYTF.

This clonotype was seen a handful of times. V and J are TRBV5-4 and TRBJ1-1; D possibly corresponds to TRBD1 (6 bases). Germline V gene lookup returns CDR1 SGHNT and CDR2 YYREEE (reference sequence). V was pared by 2 bases and J by 0 bases, with 17 bases between. CDR3 length: 17 amino acids. DNA of the CDR3: TGTGCCAGCAGCTTCGGGGGGCGGGCGGATATGAACACTGAAGCTTTCTTT. This sequence encodes CASSFGGRADMNTEAFF.

This clonotype was observed a few times. V is TRBV10-3 and J is TRBJ1-4; no clear D. Trimming cost V 8 bases and J 2 bases, with 6 bases left between them. This CDR3 comprises 12 residues. CDR1 ENHRY and CDR2 SYGVKD come from the germline V gene. This chain's CDR3 is CAIGGTNEKLFF. In nucleotides, the CDR3 is TGTGCCATCGGTGGCACTAATGAAAAACTGTTTTTT.

This chain uses TRBV10-3 with TRBJ1-1; TRBD1 matches at 8 bases. J was trimmed by 5 bases and V by 6 bases; bases with no gene match: 8. CDR3 size: 14 residues. Germline values: CDR1 ENHRY, CDR2 SYGVKD. In DNA, the CDR3 is TGTGCCATCAGGAGGACAGGGTCGGGGACTGAAGCTTTCTTT. It codes for CAIRRTGSGTEAFF.

This chain links TRBV12-3 or TRBV12-4 with TRBJ1-5; D unclear. The CDR3 length is 13 residues. Trimming took 3 bases from V and 5 from J, leaving 8 bases between them. The CDR3 sequence is CASSLALYQPQHF. DNA for the CDR3: TGTGCCAGCAGTTTGGCCTTATATCAGCCCCAGCATTTT.

This clonotype was counted only a few times. The CDR3 region is CASLTGLSQETQYF. In DNA, the CDR3 is TGTGCCAGCTTGACGGGACTTTCCCAAGAGACCCAGTACTTC. V gene TRBV2 combines with J gene TRBJ2-5; weak D call: TRBD2 (6 bases). Deletions cut 8 bases from V and 1 base from J, with 14 bases between. The CDR3 consists of 14 residues. Germline V CDR1 and CDR2: SNHLY, FYNNEI. Filled out from reference TRBV2 and TRBJ2-5, the complete variable domain reads EPEVTQTPSHQVTQMGQEVILRCVPISNHLYFYWYRQILGQKVEFLVSFYNNEISEKSEIFDDQFSVERPDGSNFTLKIRSTKLEDSAMYFCASLTGLSQETQYFGPGTRLLVL.

This CDR3 reads CASRTLSHSPLHF. The CDR3 region has the DNA TGTGCCAGCCGAACCCTCAGCCATTCACCCCTCCACTTT. The rearrangement joins TRBV6-5 to TRBJ1-6; D is unclear. With 8 bases removed from V and 8 bases from J, the gap between germline ends came to 13 bases. Germline-derived CDR1 and CDR2 are MNHEY and SVGAGI. This CDR3 has 13 residues.

This clonotype was picked up many times. The V gene is TRBV29-1, the J gene TRBJ1-5; 9 bases line up with TRBD1. Germline lookup yields CDR1 SQVTM and CDR2 ANQGSEA. Trimming at V came to 5 bases and at J to 5 bases, leaving 7 bases not matched to a gene. The CDR3 sequence is 14 residues long. The CDR3 loop is CSVTTGGRDQPQHF. The CDR3 DNA reads as TGCAGCGTTACTACAGGGGGCAGGGATCAGCCCCAGCATTTT.

There are a few counts of this clonotype. V gene TRBV7-6 combines with J gene TRBJ2-7; 7 positions agree with TRBD1. V shed 5 bases, J shed 0 bases, and the junction held 4 bases outside the gene matches. CDR3 length equals 14 residues. Germline V gene sequence: CDR1 SGHVS, CDR2 FNYEAQ. This CDR3 reads CASSPRGFSYEQYF. The CDR3, as DNA: TGTGCCAGCAGCCCCAGGGGGTTCTCCTACGAGCAGTACTTC.

This clonotype was seen a few times. This sequence joins TRBV7-2 and TRBJ2-6; D remains unclear. This CDR3 region has 16 residues. The V end was cut by 6 bases, the J end by 0 bases, with 12 bases between. The germline V gene encodes CDR1 SGHTA and CDR2 FQGNSA. The CDR3 loop is CASRPRGTSGANVLTF. In DNA form, the CDR3 reads TGTGCCAGCAGGCCCCGAGGAACCTCTGGGGCCAACGTCCTGACTTTC.

The chain uses TRBV29-1 and TRBJ2-3, with TRBD1 matching over 10 bases. Trimming removed 4 bases from V and 4 bases from J; junction bases left unmatched: 8. The germline V gene encodes CDR1 SQVTM and CDR2 ANQGSEA. The CDR3 length is 15 residues. The CDR3 region has the DNA TGCAGCGTTGTTCCGGGACAGGGGTTAGCAGATACGCAGTATTTT. Translation gives CSVVPGQGLADTQYF.

At least ten counts were recorded for this clonotype. The V gene is TRBV7-2, the J gene TRBJ2-5; D might be TRBD1 or TRBD2, each matching 5 bases. CDR1 and CDR2 from the germline V gene are SGHTA and FQGNSA. Trimming stripped 3 bases from V and 7 bases from J, with 15 bases between. This CDR3 spans 14 amino acids. The CDR3 sequence: CASSFGTREGTQYF. The CDR3 coding sequence is TGTGCCAGCAGCTTCGGGACGCGAGAAGGGACCCAGTACTTC.

DNA for the CDR3: TGTGCCAGCTTGGGGACAGTCCAAGAGACCCAGTACTTC. Translated, it gives CASLGTVQETQYF. This sequence joins TRBV10-3 and TRBJ2-5; 7 nucleotides line up with TRBD1. CDR1 is ENHRY, CDR2 SYGVKD, per germline. V dropped 10 bases and J dropped 1; count of bases not matched to a gene: 6. The CDR3 consists of 13 residues.

This clonotype has at least ten counts. The chain uses TRBV20-1 and TRBJ2-5; maybe TRBD2 (5 bases). The CDR3 is 10 residues long. In germline, CDR1 is DFQATT, CDR2 SNEGSKA (reference sequence). The V gene lost 7 bases and the J gene lost 5 bases, with 8 bases spanning the gap. Here the CDR3 reads CSGGWETQYF. CDR3 in DNA: TGCAGTGGAGGGTGGGAGACCCAGTACTTC.

CDR3 protein: CSASRSGFTGELFF. The CDR3 region has the DNA TGCAGTGCTAGTAGGTCTGGATTCACCGGGGAGCTGTTTTTT. The chain is built from TRBV20-1 and TRBJ2-2; D uncertain. Deletions cut 3 bases from V and 4 bases from J, with 12 bases between. The CDR3 contains 14 residues. CDR1 DFQATT and CDR2 SNEGSKA come from the germline V gene (reference sequence).

The chain uses TRBV29-1 and TRBJ2-5, with a possible D match to TRBD1 (5 bases). This CDR3 has 14 amino acids. Germline CDR1 reads SQVTM; CDR2 reads ANQGSEA. V gave up 3 bases and J gave up 7 bases, with 18 bases separating them. As DNA, the CDR3 is TGCAGCGTTGACGGTCGGCGACAGTCCGGGACCCAGTACTTC. Amino acids: CSVDGRRQSGTQYF.

This clonotype appeared once. The CDR3 sequence: CASSPDLLSSTYEQYF. DNA for the CDR3: TGTGCCAGCAGCCCAGATTTGTTGTCCTCCACCTACGAGCAGTACTTC. The chain links TRBV14 to TRBJ2-7; D is uncertain. Trimming removed 4 bases from V and 2 bases from J, with 18 bases in between. This CDR3 is 16 amino acids long. CDR1 and CDR2 from the germline V gene are SGHDN and FVKESK.

The sample holds many counts of this clonotype. The chain couples TRBV27 to TRBJ1-1, with D unresolved. Germline lookup yields CDR1 MNHEY and CDR2 SMNVEV (reference sequence). This CDR3 has 13 amino acids. Trimming took off 6 bases at V and 7 bases at J, with 15 bases between the two ends. The CDR3 nucleotides are TGTGCCAGCAGGGCCTGGGCCGGCAATGAAGCTTTCTTT. The encoded protein is CASRAWAGNEAFF.

The chain carries TRBV18 and TRBJ1-2; D uncertain. Trimming took off 4 bases at V and 6 bases at J, with 9 bases between the two ends. The CDR3 runs 12 residues. Germline V lookup: CDR1 KGHSH, CDR2 LQKENI. This chain's CDR3 is CASSQRRDGYTF. The CDR3 region has the DNA TGTGCCAGCTCACAACGGCGGGATGGCTACACCTTC.

This clonotype was detected only a few times. The chain uses TRBV27 and TRBJ1-1; maybe TRBD1 (5 bases). The CDR3 runs to 14 residues. Trimming stripped 7 bases from V and 4 bases from J, with 16 bases between. CDR1 is MNHEY and CDR2 is SMNVEV in the germline V gene (reference sequence). This chain's CDR3 is CASTRAGFGTEAFF. The CDR3 coding sequence is TGTGCCAGCACCCGGGCAGGGTTCGGCACTGAAGCTTTCTTT.